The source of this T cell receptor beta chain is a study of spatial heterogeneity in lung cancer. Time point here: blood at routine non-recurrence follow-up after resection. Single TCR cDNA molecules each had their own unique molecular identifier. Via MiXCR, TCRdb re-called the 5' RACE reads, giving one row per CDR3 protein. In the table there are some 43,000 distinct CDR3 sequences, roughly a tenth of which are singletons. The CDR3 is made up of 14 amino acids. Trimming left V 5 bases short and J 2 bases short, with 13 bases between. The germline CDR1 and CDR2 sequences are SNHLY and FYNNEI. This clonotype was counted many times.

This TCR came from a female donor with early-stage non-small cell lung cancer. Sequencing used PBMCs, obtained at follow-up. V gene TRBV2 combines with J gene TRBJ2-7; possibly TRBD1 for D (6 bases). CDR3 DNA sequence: TGTGCCAGCAGTACCCCCGGGACAACCTACGAGCAGTACTTC. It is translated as CASSTPGTTYEQYF.